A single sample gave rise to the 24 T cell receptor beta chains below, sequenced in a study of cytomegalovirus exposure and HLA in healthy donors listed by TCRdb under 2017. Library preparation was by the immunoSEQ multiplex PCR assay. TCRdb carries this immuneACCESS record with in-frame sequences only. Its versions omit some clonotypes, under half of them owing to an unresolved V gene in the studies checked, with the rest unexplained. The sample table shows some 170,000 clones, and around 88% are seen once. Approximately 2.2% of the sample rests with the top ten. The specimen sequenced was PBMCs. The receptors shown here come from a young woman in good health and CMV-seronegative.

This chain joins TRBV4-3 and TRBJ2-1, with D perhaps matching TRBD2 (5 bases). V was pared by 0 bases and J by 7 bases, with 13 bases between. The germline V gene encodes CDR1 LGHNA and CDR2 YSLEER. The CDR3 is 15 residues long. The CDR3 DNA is TGCGCCAGCAGCCAAGATAGGTCTAGCTTGAATGAGCAGTTCTTC. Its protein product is CASSQDRSSLNEQFF.

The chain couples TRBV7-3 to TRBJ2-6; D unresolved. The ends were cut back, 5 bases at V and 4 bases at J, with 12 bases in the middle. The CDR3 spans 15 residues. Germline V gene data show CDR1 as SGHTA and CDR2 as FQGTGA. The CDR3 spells CASSPPYSGANVLTF. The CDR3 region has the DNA TGTGCCAGCAGCCCCCCGTACTCAGGGGCCAACGTCCTGACTTTC.

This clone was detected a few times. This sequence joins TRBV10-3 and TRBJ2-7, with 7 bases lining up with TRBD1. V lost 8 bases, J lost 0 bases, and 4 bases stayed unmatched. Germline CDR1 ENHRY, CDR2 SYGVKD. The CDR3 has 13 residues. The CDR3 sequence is CAIGRDSSYEQYF. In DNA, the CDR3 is TGTGCCATCGGCCGGGACAGCTCCTACGAGCAGTACTTC.

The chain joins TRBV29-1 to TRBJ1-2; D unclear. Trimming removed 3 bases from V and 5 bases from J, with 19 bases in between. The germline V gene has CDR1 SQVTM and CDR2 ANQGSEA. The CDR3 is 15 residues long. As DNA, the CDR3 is TGCAGCGTTGACGTAGAGGGCGTAAATTCATATGGCTACACCTTC. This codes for CSVDVEGVNSYGYTF. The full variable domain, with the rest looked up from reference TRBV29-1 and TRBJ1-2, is SAVISQKPSRDICQRGTSLTIQCQVDSQVTMMFWYRQQPGQSLTLIATANQGSEATYESGFVIDKFPISRPNLTFSTLTVSNMSPEDSSIYLCSVDVEGVNSYGYTFGSGTRLTVV.

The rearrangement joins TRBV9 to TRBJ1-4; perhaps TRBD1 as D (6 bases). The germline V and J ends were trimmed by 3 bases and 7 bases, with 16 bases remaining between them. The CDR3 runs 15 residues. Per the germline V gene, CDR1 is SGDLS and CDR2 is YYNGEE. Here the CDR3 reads CASSGSGTPGEKLFF. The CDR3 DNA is TGTGCCAGCAGCGGATCCGGGACACCCGGTGAAAAACTGTTTTTT.

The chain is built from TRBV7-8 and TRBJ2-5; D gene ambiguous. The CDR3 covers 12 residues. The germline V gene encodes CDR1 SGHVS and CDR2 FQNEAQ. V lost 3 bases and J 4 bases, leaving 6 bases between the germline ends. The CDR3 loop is CASSFPPETQYF. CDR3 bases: TGTGCCAGCAGCTTTCCTCCAGAGACCCAGTACTTC.

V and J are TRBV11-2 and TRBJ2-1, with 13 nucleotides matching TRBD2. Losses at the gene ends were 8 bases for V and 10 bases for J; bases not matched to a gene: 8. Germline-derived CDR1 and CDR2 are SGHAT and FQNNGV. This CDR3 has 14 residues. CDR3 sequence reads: CASRRLAGGVEQFF. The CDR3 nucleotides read TGTGCCAGCCGGAGACTAGCGGGAGGAGTCGAGCAGTTCTTC.

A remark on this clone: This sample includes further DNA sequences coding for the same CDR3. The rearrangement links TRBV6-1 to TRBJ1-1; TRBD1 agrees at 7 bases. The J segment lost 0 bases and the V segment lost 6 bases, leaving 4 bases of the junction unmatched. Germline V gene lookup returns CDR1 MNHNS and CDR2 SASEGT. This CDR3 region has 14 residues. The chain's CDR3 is CASSEQGLNTEAFF. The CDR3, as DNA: TGTGCCAGCAGCGAACAGGGGTTGAACACTGAAGCTTTCTTT.

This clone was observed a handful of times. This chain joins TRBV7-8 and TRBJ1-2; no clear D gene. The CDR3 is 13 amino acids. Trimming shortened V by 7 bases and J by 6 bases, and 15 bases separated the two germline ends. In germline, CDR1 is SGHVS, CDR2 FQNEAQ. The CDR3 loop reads CASTTIEGHGYTF. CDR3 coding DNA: TGTGCCAGCACCACCATAGAGGGTCATGGCTACACCTTC.

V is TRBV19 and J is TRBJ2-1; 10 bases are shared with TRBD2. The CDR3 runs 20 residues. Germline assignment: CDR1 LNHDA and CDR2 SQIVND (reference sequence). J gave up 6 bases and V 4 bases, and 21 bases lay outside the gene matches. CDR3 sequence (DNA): TGTGCCAGTAGTACCTGGACAGTGCTTGTGGCTAGCGGGAGCCCCAATGAGCAGTTCTTC. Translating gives CASSTWTVLVASGSPNEQFF.

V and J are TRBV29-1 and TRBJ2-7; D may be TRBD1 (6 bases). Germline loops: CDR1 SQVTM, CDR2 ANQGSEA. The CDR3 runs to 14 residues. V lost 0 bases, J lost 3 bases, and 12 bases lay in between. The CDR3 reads CSVEDTTQGYEQYF. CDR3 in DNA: TGCAGCGTTGAAGATACAACACAGGGCTACGAGCAGTACTTC.

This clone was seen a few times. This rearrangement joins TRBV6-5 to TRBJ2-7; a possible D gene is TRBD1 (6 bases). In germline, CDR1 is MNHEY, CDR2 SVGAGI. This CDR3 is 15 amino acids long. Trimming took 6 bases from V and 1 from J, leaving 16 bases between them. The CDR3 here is CASSPIPDRSYEQYF. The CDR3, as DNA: TGTGCCAGCAGCCCCATACCGGACAGATCCTACGAGCAGTACTTC.

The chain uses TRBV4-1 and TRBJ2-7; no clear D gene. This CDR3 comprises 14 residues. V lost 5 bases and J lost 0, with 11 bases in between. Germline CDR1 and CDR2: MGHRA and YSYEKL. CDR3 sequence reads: CASSFREASYEQYF. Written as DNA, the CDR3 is TGCGCCAGCAGCTTCCGAGAGGCCTCCTACGAGCAGTACTTC.

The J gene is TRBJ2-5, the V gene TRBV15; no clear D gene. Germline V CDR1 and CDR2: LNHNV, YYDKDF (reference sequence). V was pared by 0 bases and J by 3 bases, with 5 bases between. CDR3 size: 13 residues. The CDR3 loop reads CATSRESEETQYF. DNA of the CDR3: TGTGCCACCAGCAGAGAATCTGAAGAGACCCAGTACTTC.

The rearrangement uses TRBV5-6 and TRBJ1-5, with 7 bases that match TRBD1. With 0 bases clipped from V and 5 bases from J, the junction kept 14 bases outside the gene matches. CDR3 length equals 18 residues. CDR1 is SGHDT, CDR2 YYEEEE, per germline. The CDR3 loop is CASSLVILRQGGDQPQHF. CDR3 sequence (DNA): TGTGCCAGCAGCTTGGTGATCCTGCGGCAGGGGGGAGATCAGCCCCAGCATTTT.

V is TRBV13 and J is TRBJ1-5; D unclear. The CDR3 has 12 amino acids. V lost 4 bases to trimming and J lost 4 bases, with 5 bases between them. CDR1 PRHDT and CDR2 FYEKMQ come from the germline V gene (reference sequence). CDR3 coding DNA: TGTGCCAGCAGCTCCAGGAATCAGCCCCAGCATTTT. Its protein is CASSSRNQPQHF.

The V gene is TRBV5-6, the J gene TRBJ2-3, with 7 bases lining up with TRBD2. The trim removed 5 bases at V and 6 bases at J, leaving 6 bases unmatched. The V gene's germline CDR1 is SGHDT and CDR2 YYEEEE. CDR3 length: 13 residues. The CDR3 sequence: CASSPAGVDTQYF. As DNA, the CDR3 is TGTGCCAGCAGTCCCGCGGGGGTCGATACGCAGTATTTT.

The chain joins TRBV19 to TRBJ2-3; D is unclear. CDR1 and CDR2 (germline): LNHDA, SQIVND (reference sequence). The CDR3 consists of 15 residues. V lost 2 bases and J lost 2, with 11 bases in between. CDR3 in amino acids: CASSIMAGTTDTQYF. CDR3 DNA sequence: TGTGCCAGTAGTATAATGGCAGGCACCACAGATACGCAGTATTTT. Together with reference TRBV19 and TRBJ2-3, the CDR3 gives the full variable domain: DGGITQSPKYLFRKEGQNVTLSCEQNLNHDAMYWYRQDPGQGLRLIYYSQIVNDFQKGDIAEGYSVSREKKESFPLTVTSAQKNPTAFYLCASSIMAGTTDTQYFGPGTRLTVL.

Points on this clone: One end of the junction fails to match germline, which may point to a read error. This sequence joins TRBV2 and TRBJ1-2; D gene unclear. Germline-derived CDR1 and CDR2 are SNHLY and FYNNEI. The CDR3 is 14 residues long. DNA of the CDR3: TGTGTCAGCAGTGCCCAAGGAGAAAACTATGGCTACACCTTC. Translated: CVSSAQGENYGYTF.

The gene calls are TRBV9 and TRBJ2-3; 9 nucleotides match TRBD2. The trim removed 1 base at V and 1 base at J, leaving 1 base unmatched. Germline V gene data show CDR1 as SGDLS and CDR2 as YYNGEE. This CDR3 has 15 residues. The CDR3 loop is CASSVLAGGTDTQYF. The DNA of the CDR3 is TGTGCCAGCAGCGTATTAGCGGGGGGCACAGATACGCAGTATTTT.

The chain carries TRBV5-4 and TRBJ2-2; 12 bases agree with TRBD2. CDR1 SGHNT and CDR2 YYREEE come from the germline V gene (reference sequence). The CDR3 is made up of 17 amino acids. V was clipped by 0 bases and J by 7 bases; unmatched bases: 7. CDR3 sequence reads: CASSLEASGRAGGELFF. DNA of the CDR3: TGTGCCAGCAGCTTGGAGGCTAGCGGGAGGGCCGGCGGGGAGCTGTTTTTT.

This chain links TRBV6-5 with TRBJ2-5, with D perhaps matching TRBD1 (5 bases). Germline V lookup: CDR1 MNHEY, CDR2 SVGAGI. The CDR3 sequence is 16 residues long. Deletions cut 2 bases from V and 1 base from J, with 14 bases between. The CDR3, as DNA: TGTGCCAGCAGTTACCACGACGAAAGGGGCCAAGAGACCCAGTACTTC. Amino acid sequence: CASSYHDERGQETQYF.

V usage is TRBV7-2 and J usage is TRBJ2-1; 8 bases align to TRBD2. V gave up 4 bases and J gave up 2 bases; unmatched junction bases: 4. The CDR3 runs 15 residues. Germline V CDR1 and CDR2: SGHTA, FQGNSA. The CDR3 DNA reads TGTGCCAGCAGCTCCGAGCGGGGGCCCTACAATGAGCAGTTCTTC. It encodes CASSSERGPYNEQFF.

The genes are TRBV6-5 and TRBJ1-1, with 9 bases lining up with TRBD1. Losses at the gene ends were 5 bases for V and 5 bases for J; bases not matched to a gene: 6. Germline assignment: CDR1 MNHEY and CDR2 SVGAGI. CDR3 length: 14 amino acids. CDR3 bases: TGTGCCAGCAGTCCCGGGACAGGGATTACTGAAGCTTTCTTT. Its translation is CASSPGTGITEAFF.